These 30 T cell receptor beta chains share one sample of origin, sequenced in a study of OX40 agonist ivuxolimab in advanced cancers. Sequencing used immunoSEQ multiplex PCR; TCRdb keeps in-frame clones, though not all of them. Of roughly 60,000 clones listed, 87% are singletons. The specimen comprised CD4+ or CD8+ T cells sorted from blood, sampled in a trial of the OX40 agonist ivuxolimab. These receptor sequences come from an adult with an advanced solid tumor such as melanoma, head and neck, liver or kidney cancer.

The chain joins TRBV5-1 to TRBJ2-7; D is tentatively TRBD1 or TRBD2 (5 bases each). The CDR3 sequence is 14 residues long. Germline CDR1 SGHRS, CDR2 YFSETQ. Trimming removed 4 bases at V and 2 bases at J, with 13 bases between. CDR3 sequence: CASSPLRGAYEQYF. Written as DNA, the CDR3 is TGCGCCAGCAGCCCACTCAGAGGGGCCTACGAGCAGTACTTC.

This clone has a handful of counts. The chain is built from TRBV11-2 and TRBJ2-3, with D maybe TRBD2 (5 bases). Between the trimmed V and J ends, which lost 3 bases and 4 bases, there was a span of 8 bases. The CDR3 has 13 amino acids. Germline CDR1 SGHAT, CDR2 FQNNGV. The CDR3 nucleotides are TGTGCCAGCAGCTTGGCCGGGGCAGATACGCAGTATTTT. Its translation is CASSLAGADTQYF.

This chain uses TRBV2 with TRBJ2-3; 7 bases map to TRBD2. Germline CDR1 and CDR2: SNHLY and FYNNEI. Trimming at V came to 4 bases and at J to 0 bases, leaving 4 bases not matched to a gene. The CDR3 runs to 15 residues. The CDR3 nucleotides read TGTGCCAGCAGTGCACTAGCGCCTAGCACAGATACGCAGTATTTT. Its protein is CASSALAPSTDTQYF.

The chain employs TRBV5-1 and TRBJ2-7; 8 nucleotides agree with TRBD2. The germline V gene encodes CDR1 SGHRS and CDR2 YFSETQ. There are 12 residues in the CDR3. Germline trimming cut 2 bases from V and 13 bases from J; bases unmatched to any gene: 8. CDR3: CASSFGTSETYF. DNA of the CDR3: TGCGCCAGCAGCTTCGGGACTAGTGAAACTTACTTC.

This clone appeared a single time. The rearrangement joins TRBV7-2 to TRBJ2-7; 12 bases match TRBD2. After removal of 5 bases from V and 4 bases from J, the junction contained 3 bases not matched to a gene. The CDR3 extends over 14 amino acids. Germline V gives CDR1 SGHTA, CDR2 FQGNSA. In DNA, the CDR3 is TGTGCCAGCAGCCGGACTAGCGGGAATTACGAGCAGTACTTC. Its translation: CASSRTSGNYEQYF. Full variable domain (remainder filled in from reference TRBV7-2 and TRBJ2-7): GAGVSQSPSNKVTEKGKDVELRCDPISGHTALYWYRQSLGQGLEFLIYFQGNSAPDKSGLPSDRFSAERTGGSVSTLTIQRTQQEDSAVYLCASSRTSGNYEQYFGPGTRLTVT.

CDR3 residues: CASRSGFRRSYEQYF. CDR3 sequence (DNA): TGTGCCAGCAGATCGGGGTTTAGAAGGTCCTACGAGCAGTACTTC. The J gene is TRBJ2-7, the V gene TRBV6-6, with D possibly matching TRBD2 (5 bases). The germline gives CDR1 MNHNY, CDR2 SVGAGI (reference sequence). The CDR3 contains 15 residues. Trimming took off 6 bases at V and 1 base at J, with 16 bases between the two ends.

The rearrangement links TRBV25-1 to TRBJ2-1; D is perhaps TRBD2 (5 bases). The CDR3 loop spans 12 amino acids. Germline assignment: CDR1 MGHDK and CDR2 SYGVNS. V was clipped by 7 bases and J by 9 bases, with 13 bases between them. The CDR3 loop is CASKSGPGEQFF. The DNA for the CDR3 is TGTGCCAGCAAAAGCGGTCCGGGTGAGCAGTTCTTC.

This clone was detected a few times. This chain uses TRBV5-5 with TRBJ2-7; tentatively, D is TRBD1 (6 bases). CDR1 is SGHKS and CDR2 is YYEKEE in the germline V gene (reference sequence). There are 15 residues in the CDR3. V dropped 0 bases and J dropped 1 base, with 11 bases sitting between them. The CDR3 here is CASSLAAGVSYEQYF. The CDR3 DNA follows: TGTGCCAGCAGCTTGGCGGCAGGGGTGTCCTACGAGCAGTACTTC.

V and J are TRBV6-5 and TRBJ1-4, with 7 nucleotides matching TRBD1. V dropped 4 bases and J dropped 6; count of bases not matched to a gene: 5. The length of the CDR3 is 14 residues. The germline CDR1 and CDR2 sequences are MNHEY and SVGAGI. The CDR3 region is CASSSDRVDEKLFF. In nucleotides, the CDR3 is TGTGCCAGCAGTTCCGACAGGGTTGATGAAAAACTGTTTTTT.

This chain joins TRBV6-5 and TRBJ2-1; perhaps TRBD1 as D (5 bases). This CDR3 spans 14 amino acids. Germline CDR1 reads MNHEY; CDR2 reads SVGAGI. Trimming shortened V by 2 bases and J by 9 bases, and 14 bases separated the two germline ends. The CDR3 nucleotides read TGTGCCAGCAGTTACCGGCAGGGAATAGGTGAGCAGTTCTTC. Translated: CASSYRQGIGEQFF.

This sequence joins TRBV5-4 and TRBJ1-2; D gene ambiguous. Germline V gives CDR1 SGHNT, CDR2 YYREEE (reference sequence). V lost 2 bases and J lost 2, with 4 bases in between. The CDR3 covers 12 residues. Here the CDR3 reads CASSLANYGYTF. CDR3 coding DNA: TGTGCCAGCAGCTTAGCGAACTATGGCTACACCTTC.

The chain employs TRBV7-8 and TRBJ2-7; TRBD1 matches at 7 bases. CDR3 size: 15 residues. The trim removed 3 bases at V and 3 bases at J, leaving 8 bases unmatched. The germline V gene encodes CDR1 SGHVS and CDR2 FQNEAQ. CDR3 DNA sequence: TGTGCCAGCAGCTTTACAGGGTCAGGGGGCTACGAGCAGTACTTC. It translates to CASSFTGSGGYEQYF.

Comments on this clone: This sample also contains other DNA sequences that code for the same CDR3. V and J are TRBV7-9 and TRBJ1-1; D is unclear. This CDR3 region has 14 residues. Germline lookup yields CDR1 SEHNR and CDR2 FQNEAQ (reference sequence). The V end lost 1 base, the J end lost 4 bases, and 10 bases lay between the germline ends. Here the CDR3 reads CASSLGAATTEAFF. The CDR3 region has the DNA TGTGCCAGCAGCTTAGGGGCCGCCACCACTGAAGCTTTCTTT.

This clone was picked up one time. The rearrangement joins TRBV5-5 to TRBJ2-1, with TRBD1 matching 12 bases. This CDR3 is built from 15 residues. Unmatched junction bases numbered 5, after V lost 2 bases and J lost 8 bases. Germline V lookup: CDR1 SGHKS, CDR2 YYEKEE (reference sequence). In DNA form, the CDR3 reads TGTGCCAGCAGCTTCCCGGGACAGGGGGCAGATGAGCAGTTCTTC. Encoded protein: CASSFPGQGADEQFF.

This clone has more than one count but fewer than ten. DNA of the CDR3: TGTGCCAGTAGTCCTCAGGGGGCGGACGAAAAACTGTTTTTT. Its protein is CASSPQGADEKLFF. V and J are TRBV19 and TRBJ1-4; 8 bases fit TRBD1. Germline V CDR1 and CDR2: LNHDA, SQIVND (reference sequence). The CDR3 is 14 residues long. Trimming removed 5 bases from V and 8 bases from J; junction bases left unmatched: 7. Combining the CDR3 with reference TRBV19 and TRBJ1-4 gives the whole variable domain DGGITQSPKYLFRKEGQNVTLSCEQNLNHDAMYWYRQDPGQGLRLIYYSQIVNDFQKGDIAEGYSVSREKKESFPLTVTSAQKNPTAFYLCASSPQGADEKLFFGSGTQLSVL.

The chain uses TRBV7-9 and TRBJ2-2, with 9 bases identical to TRBD2. CDR1 is SEHNR and CDR2 is FQNEAQ in the germline V gene (reference sequence). V lost 6 bases and J lost 5; bases outside the gene matches: 7. This CDR3 has 15 residues. The CDR3 region has the DNA TGTGCCAGCAGGATAGCGGGAGTCGATACCGGGGAGCTGTTTTTT. Its protein is CASRIAGVDTGELFF.

The rearrangement joins TRBV5-6 to TRBJ2-3; TRBD1 matches at 7 bases. This CDR3 has 15 amino acids. Trimming cost V 4 bases and J 1 base; bases outside gene matches: 6. Germline CDR1 SGHDT, CDR2 YYEEEE. CDR3 sequence: CASSRTGRRTDTQYF. The CDR3 DNA is TGTGCCAGCAGCCGGACAGGAAGGCGCACAGATACGCAGTATTTT.

The rearrangement joins TRBV13 to TRBJ2-1, with unresolved D. Germline V CDR1 and CDR2: PRHDT, FYEKMQ (reference sequence). This CDR3 spans 12 amino acids. The V end was cut by 3 bases, the J end by 5 bases, with 5 bases between. The CDR3 nucleotides read TGTGCCAGCAGCTTTGGGGACAATGAGCAGTTCTTC. Its protein is CASSFGDNEQFF. The full variable domain, completed using reference TRBV13 and TRBJ2-1, is AAGVIQSPRHLIKEKRETATLKCYPIPRHDTVYWYQQGPGQDPQFLISFYEKMQSDKGSIPDRFSAQQFSDYHSELNMSSLELGDSALYFCASSFGDNEQFFGPGTRLTVL.

V and J are TRBV11-3 and TRBJ2-3; D gene unclear. The CDR3 is 13 amino acids. V was shortened by 7 bases and J by 8 bases, with 16 bases between the two germline ends. Germline CDR1 reads SGHNT; CDR2 reads YENEEA. The CDR3 here is CASTHPGVGTQYF. The DNA for the CDR3 is TGTGCCAGCACCCACCCTGGGGTGGGTACGCAGTATTTT.

V is TRBV29-1 and J is TRBJ2-3, with 8 bases identical to TRBD2. In germline, CDR1 is SQVTM, CDR2 ANQGSEA. J lost 12 bases, V lost 8 bases, and 10 bases had no gene match. The CDR3 runs to 11 residues. In DNA, the CDR3 is TGCAGCTTTAGCGGGACGACAATCCAGTATTTT. Its protein is CSFSGTTIQYF.

The V and J genes are TRBV4-1 and TRBJ2-7; D may be TRBD1 (6 bases). Germline CDR1 MGHRA, CDR2 YSYEKL. The V end was cut by 0 bases, the J end by 7 bases, with 10 bases between. The CDR3 is made up of 13 amino acids. In DNA, the CDR3 is TGCGCCAGCAGCCAAGATACAAGGGGGGAGCAGTACTTC. Translating it yields CASSQDTRGEQYF.

The gene calls are TRBV7-9 and TRBJ1-3; possibly TRBD1 for D (5 bases). V was clipped by 4 bases and J by 0 bases, with 13 bases between them. Germline CDR1 reads SEHNR; CDR2 reads FQNEAQ (reference sequence). This CDR3 region has 16 residues. For the CDR3, the DNA is TGTGCCAGCAGCTCCCGGGACTCTAACTCTGGAAACACCATATATTTT. Its translation: CASSSRDSNSGNTIYF.

V usage is TRBV7-3 and J usage is TRBJ2-1; 9 bases match TRBD2. CDR3 length: 14 residues. Germline V lookup: CDR1 SGHTA, CDR2 FQGTGA. The V gene end was trimmed by 4 bases and the J gene end by 6 bases; junction bases not matched to a gene: 4. Written as DNA, the CDR3 is TGTGCCAGCAGCTACGGACTAGCGCCCAATGAGCAGTTCTTC. It translates to CASSYGLAPNEQFF.

The table lists this clone with a count of one. The rearrangement joins TRBV4-1 to TRBJ2-2, with TRBD2 matching over 7 bases. The CDR3 sequence is 17 residues long. The germline gives CDR1 MGHRA, CDR2 YSYEKL. V lost 0 bases to trimming and J lost 0 bases; unmatched junction nucleotides: 4. The CDR3 region has the DNA TGCGCCAGCAGCCAAGATCAAAGCGGGGCGAACACCGGGGAGCTGTTTTTT. Translating it yields CASSQDQSGANTGELFF.

The chain links TRBV6-1 to TRBJ2-6; possibly TRBD1 for D (6 bases). V was trimmed by 1 base and J by 3 bases, leaving 19 bases between them. Germline V lookup: CDR1 MNHNS, CDR2 SASEGT. The CDR3 is made up of 19 amino acids. This CDR3 reads CASSEDSTGWDNGANVLTF. The CDR3 nucleotides read TGTGCCAGCAGTGAAGATTCCACAGGGTGGGATAATGGGGCCAACGTCCTGACTTTC.

CDR3 residues: CASSGTSFHEQYF. CDR3 in DNA: TGTGCCAGCAGTGGGACAAGCTTTCACGAGCAGTACTTC. The chain links TRBV25-1 to TRBJ2-7, with a possible D match to TRBD1 (5 bases). CDR1 and CDR2 from the germline V gene are MGHDK and SYGVNS. There are 13 residues in the CDR3. The V end lost 4 bases, the J end lost 5 bases, and 12 bases lay between the germline ends.

The chain links TRBV6-1 to TRBJ1-3; D remains ambiguous. In germline, CDR1 is MNHNS, CDR2 SASEGT. Trimming removed 5 bases from V and 4 bases from J, with 9 bases in between. The CDR3 consists of 13 residues. CDR3 in DNA: TGTGCCAGCAGTCCAGGAAGAGGAAACACCATATATTTT. Amino acids: CASSPGRGNTIYF.

The rearrangement links TRBV27 to TRBJ1-4; 9 nucleotides match TRBD1. The CDR3 covers 15 residues. Germline CDR1 reads MNHEY; CDR2 reads SMNVEV (reference sequence). Germline trimming cut 5 bases from V and 4 bases from J; bases unmatched to any gene: 5. For the CDR3, the DNA is TGTGCCAGCAGTCCAGGGGACAGGGATAATGAAAAACTGTTTTTT. It translates to CASSPGDRDNEKLFF.

The gene calls are TRBV5-6 and TRBJ2-5, with 10 bases aligning to TRBD1. CDR1 and CDR2 from the germline V gene are SGHDT and YYEEEE. V shed 4 bases and J 5 bases; nucleotides not matched to a gene: 8. The CDR3 runs 15 residues. CDR3 in amino acids: CASSPDRGISETQYF. CDR3 DNA: TGTGCCAGCAGCCCGGACAGGGGGATTTCGGAGACCCAGTACTTC.

The rearrangement links TRBV29-1 to TRBJ2-7; no clear D. CDR1 is SQVTM and CDR2 is ANQGSEA in the germline V gene. CDR3 size: 12 residues. Trimming shortened V by 4 bases and J by 0 bases, and 7 bases separated the two germline ends. This CDR3 reads CSVVTSSYEQYF. The CDR3, as DNA: TGCAGCGTTGTAACAAGCTCCTACGAGCAGTACTTC.